The 9 T cell receptor beta chains given below trace back to one sample, sequenced in a study of blood T cell repertoires in COVID-19 (dated by TCRdb to about 2020). Library preparation used the immunoSEQ multiplex PCR assay. The source is immuneACCESS, and TCRdb retained only in-frame sequences with V and J called. Part of the clones is not carried over; for the studies checked, unresolved V genes explain less than half of this, and the remainder is unexplained. The table for this sample lists around 460,000 clones; over 85% of them were counted only once. Of the sample, roughly 0.78% falls within the top ten clones. The sequenced sample consisted of peripheral blood. The source is a man between 18 and 29 years old with COVID-19, enrolled during active disease.

This clone was detected many times. The V gene is TRBV30, the J gene TRBJ2-1; 7 nucleotides match TRBD2. Losses at the gene ends were 2 bases for V and 7 bases for J; bases not matched to a gene: 5. In germline, CDR1 is GTSNPN, CDR2 SVGIG (reference sequence). The CDR3 loop spans 13 amino acids. The CDR3 loop reads CAWSRTRSNEQFF. CDR3 DNA: TGTGCCTGGAGTAGGACTAGGTCTAATGAGCAGTTCTTC. Complete variable domain (other parts from reference TRBV30 and TRBJ2-1): SQTIHQWPATLVQPVGSPLSLECTVEGTSNPNLYWYRQAAGRGLQLLFYSVGIGQISSEVPQNLSASRPQDRQFILSSKKLLLSDSGFYLCAWSRTRSNEQFFGPGTRLTVL.

V and J are TRBV5-4 and TRBJ1-2, with D unclear. This CDR3 comprises 13 residues. Trimming removed 0 bases from V and 4 bases from J, with 7 bases in between. Germline V CDR1 and CDR2: SGHNT, YYREEE (reference sequence). The CDR3 here is CASSLGQVYGYTF. The CDR3 nucleotides are TGTGCCAGCAGCTTGGGGCAGGTCTATGGCTACACCTTC.

The chain links TRBV3-1 (or the pseudogene TRBV3-2) to TRBJ1-1, with D perhaps TRBD1 (6 bases). The CDR3 extends over 14 amino acids. Between the trimmed V and J ends, which lost 3 bases and 2 bases, there was a span of 10 bases. The V gene's germline CDR1 is LGHDT and CDR2 YNNKEL (reference sequence). CDR3 nucleotides: TGTGCCAGCAGCCACCAGGGGATAAACACTGAAGCTTTCTTT. Translation gives CASSHQGINTEAFF.

In its sample, this clone was seen a few times. The J gene is TRBJ1-2, the V gene TRBV12-3 or TRBV12-4, with D tentatively TRBD1 (5 bases). Trimming shortened V by 6 bases and J by 8 bases, and 16 bases separated the two germline ends. The CDR3 contains 13 residues. CDR3 amino acids: CASRVGEERGYTF. CDR3 bases: TGTGCCAGCAGGGTAGGGGAAGAGAGAGGCTACACCTTC.

The J gene is TRBJ1-5, the V gene TRBV16; D call uncertain. This CDR3 is 15 amino acids long. V was cut by 4 bases and J by 3 bases, with 13 bases left in between. The germline CDR1 and CDR2 sequences are KGHSY and FQNENV. The DNA of the CDR3 is TGTGCCAGCAGCCCGCAGTTAAGTCCCAATCAGCCCCAGCATTTT. Its translation is CASSPQLSPNQPQHF. Using reference TRBV16 and TRBJ1-5 for the parts outside the CDR3, the full variable domain is GEEVAQTPKHLVRGEGQKAKLYCAPIKGHSYVFWYQQVLKNEFKFLISFQNENVFDETGMPKERFSAKCLPNSPCSLEIQATKLEDSAVYFCASSPQLSPNQPQHFGDGTRLSIL.

The chain has TRBV6-5 and TRBJ2-5, with TRBD1 matching 9 bases. The CDR3 spans 13 residues. Germline V gene sequence: CDR1 MNHEY, CDR2 SVGAGI. The junction had 0 bases not matched to a gene; V was cut back by 2 bases and J by 5 bases. The CDR3 bases are TGTGCCAGCAGTTACGACAGGGGGGAGACCCAGTACTTC. It is translated as CASSYDRGETQYF.

The chain carries TRBV4-2 and TRBJ2-1; D unresolved. The germline CDR1 and CDR2 sequences are LGHNA and YNFKEQ. V was pared by 1 base and J by 10 bases, with 26 bases between. CDR3 length: 18 residues. This chain's CDR3 is CASSQGPLRSPAVREQFF. The CDR3 nucleotides are TGTGCCAGCAGCCAAGGGCCCCTGCGGAGCCCGGCCGTGCGGGAGCAGTTCTTC.

This clone was seen only once. The V call is TRBV7-9, the J call TRBJ1-2; possible D gene TRBD1, 5 bases. The CDR3 is 13 residues long. V was cut by 2 bases and J by 5 bases, with 9 bases left in between. The V gene's germline CDR1 is SEHNR and CDR2 FQNEAQ (reference sequence). The CDR3 loop is CASSLSGGYGYTF. The CDR3 nucleotides are TGTGCCAGCAGCTTATCGGGGGGGTATGGCTACACCTTC.

The genes are TRBV4-1 and TRBJ2-7; the D gene is possibly TRBD2 (5 bases). The V and J ends lost 2 bases and 3 bases respectively, with 14 bases between them. The CDR3 length is 15 residues. Germline V gene sequence: CDR1 MGHRA, CDR2 YSYEKL. Written as DNA, the CDR3 is TGCGCCAGCAGCCAAACCACGGGGTTTATCTACGAGCAGTACTTC. This codes for CASSQTTGFIYEQYF.